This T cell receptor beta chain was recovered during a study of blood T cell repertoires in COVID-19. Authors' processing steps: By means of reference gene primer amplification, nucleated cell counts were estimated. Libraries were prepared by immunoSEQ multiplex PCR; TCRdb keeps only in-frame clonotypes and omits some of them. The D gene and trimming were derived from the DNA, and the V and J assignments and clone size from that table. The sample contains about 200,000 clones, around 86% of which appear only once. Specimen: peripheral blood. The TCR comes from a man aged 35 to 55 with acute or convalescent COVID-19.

CDR3 in DNA: TGTGCCAGCAGTTCCCGACTAGCGGGAGTCACAGATACGCAGTATTTT. The encoded protein is CASSSRLAGVTDTQYF. This sequence joins TRBV6-5 and TRBJ2-3, with 12 bases matching TRBD2. V was clipped by 4 bases and J by 2 bases; unmatched bases: 4. From germline, CDR1 is MNHEY and CDR2 SVGAGI. The CDR3 has 16 residues.